This T cell receptor beta chain is drawn from a study of T cell changes during pregnancy in multiple sclerosis (dated by TCRdb to about 2019). A note on the overall study: The study looked at changes in the T cell repertoire across pregnancy in women with multiple sclerosis.

As for this clone: Its antigen specificity is not known. Base qualities were left out, and no much larger clone turns up one base away.

The library was produced with the immunoSEQ multiplex PCR assay. TCRdb stores this immuneACCESS table with in-frame sequences only. Part of the clones is absent; in the studies checked, under half of the shortfall reflects unresolved V genes, and no reason is known for the rest. Counted in this sample were about 50,000 clones; around 93% of them appeared once. Together, the top ten hold 3.5% to 5% of the sample. Its CDR3 holds 15 amino acids, cysteine through phenylalanine. Of the read, only the CDR3 DNA is kept; its 45 bases are in frame from base 1. Germline trimming amounts to 3 bases on V and 2 bases on J, with 5 as the count of junction bases outside the gene matches. CDR1 and CDR2 are drawn from the germline V gene: LGHNA, YSLEER.

Sequenced here: CD8+ T cells from peripheral blood mononuclear cells, sampled in the first trimester of pregnancy. The clonotype originates from a female donor with multiple sclerosis, enrolled in a pregnancy study. The sequence joins TRBV4-3 to TRBJ2-3; 7 bases in the middle match TRBD1. The base sequence is TGCGCCAGCAGCCAGGACAGGCTTTACACAGATACGCAGTATTTT. Its translation is CASSQDRLYTDTQYF.